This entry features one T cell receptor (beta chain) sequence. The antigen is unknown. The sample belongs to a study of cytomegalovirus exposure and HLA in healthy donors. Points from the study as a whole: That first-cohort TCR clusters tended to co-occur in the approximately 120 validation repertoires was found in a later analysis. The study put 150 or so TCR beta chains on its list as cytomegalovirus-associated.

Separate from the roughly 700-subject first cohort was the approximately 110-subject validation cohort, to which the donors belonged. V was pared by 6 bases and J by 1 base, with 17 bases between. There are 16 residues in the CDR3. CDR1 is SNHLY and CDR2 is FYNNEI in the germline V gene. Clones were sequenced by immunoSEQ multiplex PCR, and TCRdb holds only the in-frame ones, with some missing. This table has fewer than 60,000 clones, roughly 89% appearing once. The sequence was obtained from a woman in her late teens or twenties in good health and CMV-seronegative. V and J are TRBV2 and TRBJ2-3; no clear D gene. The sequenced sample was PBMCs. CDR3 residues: CASSGLISAGTDTQYF. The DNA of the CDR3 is TGTGCCAGCAGCGGGTTAATTTCGGCGGGCACAGATACGCAGTATTTT.